This TCR beta chain was sequenced during a study of shared clonotypes between healthy human individuals. Points from the study as a whole: Naive subsets tended to show greater estimated richness than memory subsets. Clonotypes which were not shared had lower generation probabilities than clonotypes that all four donors shared.

As regards this clone: What it recognizes is unknown.

Deep level was the assay's run setting. Produced via immunoSEQ multiplex PCR; TCRdb's table is partial and in-frame only. Of 1,400,000 or so clones listed, just under 99% are singletons. CD4+ cell separation produced CD45RA+ naive and CD45RA-negative memory subsets. The CDR3 contains 14 residues. The TCR was taken from a man aged 30-40 years in good health. The sequencing input was naive CD4+ T cells sorted from blood. Subset denoted: CD45RA+ positively selected. The chain links TRBV21-1 to TRBJ1-5; the table's D call, TRBD1, was not checked against the DNA. TRBV21-1 represents a pseudogene. The CDR3 here is CASLGGSSNQPQHF. The CDR3 DNA follows: TGTGCCAGTCTAGGGGGAAGTAGCAATCAGCCCCAGCATTTT.